The clone carrying this TCR beta chain came up a few times. Methods used by the authors: Amplification with reference gene primers provided the estimates of nucleated cell counts. Sequencing was performed with immunoSEQ multiplex PCR; in TCRdb, only in-frame clones are kept and a portion is missing. The V and J calls and the clone size are those of that table, but D and trimming were determined from the DNA. The table lists about 140,000 clones, roughly four fifths of them singletons, with more than 3.5% in the top ten. The entry originates in a study of blood T cell repertoires in COVID-19. Study in general: Material from acute and convalescent COVID-19 was sourced from the United States, Italy and Spain. In each case, the material was cDNA or gDNA derived from T cells, B-cell-depleted T cells, or PBMCs.

The sequenced material came from peripheral blood. The clonotype comes from an elderly woman with active or convalescent COVID-19.

CDR3 DNA: TGCGCCAGCAGCTCGGCGCGGACAGGGACCAATGAGCAGTTCTTC. It encodes CASSSARTGTNEQFF. The V gene is TRBV5-1, the J gene TRBJ2-1, with 8 nucleotides matching TRBD1. CDR3 length equals 15 residues. Germline CDR1 is SGHRS and CDR2 is YFSETQ. V lost 3 bases and J lost 6; bases outside the gene matches: 8.